This is a list of T cell receptor beta chains from one sample in a study of cytomegalovirus exposure and HLA in healthy donors. Sequencing used immunoSEQ multiplex PCR; TCRdb keeps in-frame clones, though not all of them. The data hold 150,000 to 200,000 clones, with roughly 80% observed a single time. The sample consisted of PBMCs. Every receptor here comes from a female donor in good health and CMV-seronegative. Both conserved end residues are part of each CDR3. The D gene is left open where the match is weak. Size tells how often a clone was seen (once, few, many) or the class of an expanded clone, and some rows leave it out.

D gene,V gene,clone size,J gene,CDR3 protein,CDR3 DNA
-,TRBV5-1,-,TRBJ1-6,CASSLRENLNSPLHF,TGCGCCAGCAGCTTGAGAGAAAACCTTAATTCACCCCTCCACTTT
-,TRBV6-5,few,TRBJ1-3,CASRPDRYSGNTIYF,TGTGCCAGCAGGCCGGACAGATACTCTGGAAACACCATATATTTT
TRBD1,TRBV20-1,-,TRBJ2-7,CSALLGQGAYF,TGCAGTGCCTTACTAGGACAGGGGGCATACTTC
TRBD1,TRBV28,few,TRBJ2-5,CASSRTGVETQYF,TGTGCCAGCAGTCGGACAGGGGTAGAGACCCAGTACTTC
TRBD1,TRBV6-4,few,TRBJ2-7,CASSDSDRGEQYF,TGTGCCAGCAGTGACTCGGACAGGGGCGAGCAGTACTTC
TRBD2,TRBV28,-,TRBJ2-7,CASSFSGGSYEQYF,TGTGCCAGCAGTTTTTCGGGAGGGTCCTACGAGCAGTACTTC
-,TRBV7-2,-,TRBJ2-1,CASSLRGPTGRFYNEQFF,TGTGCCAGCAGCCTAAGGGGCCCGACAGGCCGCTTCTACAATGAGCAGTTCTTC
TRBD1,TRBV29-1,-,TRBJ1-1,CSVQKGQGVGEAFF,TGCAGCGTACAAAAGGGACAGGGGGTCGGGGAAGCTTTCTTT
-,TRBV30,few,TRBJ1-6,CAWSPTVNNSPLHF,TGTGCCTGGAGTCCTACTGTTAATAATTCACCCCTCCACTTT
-,TRBV9,-,TRBJ2-1,CASSPSASSYNEQFF,TGTGCCAGCAGCCCTAGCGCAAGCTCCTACAATGAGCAGTTCTTC
-,TRBV2,once,TRBJ2-7,CASSGSAYEQYF,TGTGCCAGCAGTGGATCTGCCTACGAGCAGTACTTC
-,TRBV28,-,TRBJ1-5,CASGTRGGGEGNQPQHF,TGTGCCAGCGGAACACGAGGTGGGGGCGAGGGCAATCAGCCCCAGCATTTT
TRBD1,TRBV5-4,few,TRBJ2-7,CASSQGVGEQYF,TGTGCCAGCAGCCAGGGGGTCGGCGAGCAGTACTTC
TRBD1,TRBV10-3,few,TRBJ1-5,CAISPGQGFTNQPQHF,TGTGCCATCAGCCCGGGACAGGGATTTACCAATCAGCCCCAGCATTTT
-,TRBV19,-,TRBJ2-1,CASSMRTAYNEQFF,TGTGCCAGTAGTATGAGGACAGCCTACAATGAGCAGTTCTTC
TRBD1,TRBV19,-,TRBJ1-5,CASSMAGGGQPQHF,TGTGCCAGTAGTATGGCAGGGGGCGGACAGCCCCAGCATTTT
-,TRBV11-1,-,TRBJ2-1,CASSLTSGDLLEQFF,TGTGCCAGCAGCTTAACAAGCGGAGACCTCTTGGAGCAGTTCTTC
TRBD1,TRBV7-2,-,TRBJ1-5,CASSRGQGQGQPQHF,TGTGCCAGCAGCCGAGGACAGGGGCAGGGTCAGCCCCAGCATTTT
-,TRBV18,-,TRBJ1-1,CASSRSGVNTEAFF,TGTGCCAGCTCCCGGTCAGGGGTGAACACTGAAGCTTTCTTT
-,TRBV6-6,-,TRBJ1-2,CASSYSGQGSNGYTF,TGTGCCAGCAGTTACTCGGGCCAGGGGAGCAATGGCTACACCTTC
TRBD1,TRBV29-1,-,TRBJ2-7,CSARTGSSYEQYF,TGCAGCGCCCGGACAGGAAGCTCCTACGAGCAGTACTTC
-,TRBV5-4,-,TRBJ2-5,CASSLSGWEETQYF,TGTGCCAGCAGCTTGTCGGGATGGGAAGAGACCCAGTACTTC
TRBD2,TRBV2,-,TRBJ2-1,CASTRWAGGSYNEQFF,TGTGCCAGCACCAGATGGGCGGGAGGGTCCTACAATGAGCAGTTCTTC
-,TRBV7-9,-,TRBJ2-2,CASSLGLQGNTGELFF,TGTGCCAGCAGCTTAGGACTCCAGGGAAACACCGGGGAGCTGTTTTTT